Presented here are 4 T cell receptor beta chains from one specimen sequenced in a study of blood T cell repertoires in COVID-19. Assay: immunoSEQ multiplex PCR; the TCRdb copy retains only in-frame clones and omits some. This sample has around 250,000 clones; roughly 86% occur once, and the top ten carry approximately 7.2%. Material for sequencing was peripheral blood. Receptor source: a woman aged 65 to 85 with active or convalescent COVID-19.

The chain couples TRBV6-2 or TRBV6-3 to TRBJ1-6; TRBD1 agrees at 9 bases. Germline V gene data show CDR1 as MNHEY and CDR2 as SVGEGT. The CDR3 extends over 17 amino acids. J gave up 0 bases and V 6 bases, and 6 bases lay outside the gene matches. The CDR3 nucleotides are TGTGCCAGCAGCTCGTTGACAGGGGGCTCCTATAATTCACCCCTCCACTTT. It translates to CASSSLTGGSYNSPLHF.

This clone was seen a single time. This rearrangement joins TRBV4-3 to TRBJ2-5, with a tentative D call TRBD2 (6 bases). This CDR3 contains 15 residues. Germline CDR1 and CDR2: LGHNA and YSLEER. Trimming cost V 0 bases and J 2 bases, with 10 bases left between them. The CDR3 DNA sequence: TGCGCCAGCAGCCAAGATTTCGGACTACAAGAGACCCAGTACTTC. It encodes CASSQDFGLQETQYF.

The chain uses TRBV7-2 and TRBJ1-1; D call uncertain. Trimming stripped 1 base from V and 2 bases from J, with 11 bases between. Germline V gene lookup returns CDR1 SGHTA and CDR2 FQGNSA. The CDR3 extends over 15 amino acids. For the CDR3, the DNA is TGTGCCAGCAGCTTAGGAAATCAGCGTAACACTGAAGCTTTCTTT. It specifies CASSLGNQRNTEAFF.

The rearrangement links TRBV10-1 to TRBJ1-1; the D is unclear. V was cut by 7 bases and J by 1 base, with 10 bases left in between. Looked up from germline, CDR1 is WNHNN and CDR2 is SYGVQD (reference sequence). The CDR3 is made up of 13 amino acids. The DNA of the CDR3 is TGCGCCAGCAAGTCGGGTCCGAACACTGAAGCTTTCTTT. Encoded protein: CASKSGPNTEAFF.